The 2 T cell receptor beta chains listed next were all sequenced from one sample in a study of shared clonotypes between healthy human individuals. This table comes from immunoSEQ multiplex PCR, and its TCRdb copy is limited to in-frame clones, with some not included. The sample has about a million clones, approximately 77% seen once. Sequencing used memory CD4+ T cells from PBMCs. Regarding subset: CD45RA-negative fraction. Receptors originate from a man in his late teens or twenties in good health. Some clones in this sample may be carry-over from other donors' samples.

This clone is a singleton in its sample. The chain is built from TRBV5-5 and TRBJ2-3; 10 nucleotides line up with TRBD1. Per germline, CDR1 SGHKS and CDR2 YYEKEE (reference sequence). The CDR3 is 14 amino acids. CDR3 region: CADGTGDGADTQYF. The CDR3 DNA reads TGTGCAGACGGGACAGGGGACGGAGCAGATACGCAGTATTTT.

V gene TRBV2 combines with J gene TRBJ1-1; a weak D match, TRBD1 (5 bases). Per germline, CDR1 SNHLY and CDR2 FYNNEI. V was shortened by 8 bases and J by 1 base, with 8 bases between the two germline ends. The CDR3 is made up of 12 amino acids. The CDR3 is CASQQENTEAFF. DNA for the CDR3: TGTGCCAGCCAACAGGAGAACACTGAAGCTTTCTTT.